Listed below are T cell receptor beta chains from one sample, sequenced in a study of T cells in Graves' hyperthyroidism and ophthalmopathy. TCRdb reanalysed the multiplex PCR reads using MiXCR and keeps one entry per CDR3 protein. Of 560,000 or so distinct CDR3 sequences listed, 20% are singletons. The specimen sequenced was blood. These receptor sequences come from a man between 35 and 55 years old with Graves' ophthalmopathy. The CDR3 runs from the conserved cysteine through the conserved F or W. D genes are given only for firm matches. Size is stated for part of the rows, as once, few or many counts, or as a class when the clone is expanded.

TRBJ2-6,-,TRBV20-1,-,TGCAGTGCTGACGACTCTGGGGCCAACGTCCTGACTTTC,CSADDSGANVLTF
TRBJ2-1,many,TRBV5-5,-,TGTGCCAGCAGCTTGGGGCAGCAGAATGAGCAGTTCTTC,CASSLGQQNEQFF
TRBJ1-2,-,TRBV12-3/TRBV12-4,-,TGTGCCAGCAGTTTTCTTTTTGGGCGGGGGAGAAACTATGGCTACACCTTC,CASSFLFGRGRNYGYTF
TRBJ1-1,few,TRBV27,-,TGTGCCAGCAGTTCCCTATCCCGGTTCGGGCCCACAGTAGCTTTCTTT,CASSSLSRFGPTVAFF
TRBJ1-3,-,TRBV28,TRBD1,TGTGCCAGCGGGGAGAACAGGGGACGAAACACCATATATTTT,CASGENRGRNTIYF
TRBJ2-7,-,TRBV18,TRBD1,TGTGCCAGCTCAGCAGGACAGGGGAATTCCTACGAGCAGTACTTC,CASSAGQGNSYEQYF
TRBJ2-1,few,TRBV5-1,TRBD1,TGCGCCAGCAGGAGGGACAGGGGGCAAGTTGCTGAGCAGTTCTTC,CASRRDRGQVAEQFF
TRBJ1-4,-,TRBV4-1,TRBD1,TGCGCCAGCAGCCAAGGACAGGGCCAAGCTAATGAAAAACTGTTTTTT,CASSQGQGQANEKLFF
TRBJ2-7,few,TRBV29-1,-,TGCAGCGTAGACAGCGGAAGTTCCTACGAGCAGTACTTC,CSVDSGSSYEQYF
TRBJ2-5,-,TRBV6-5,-,TGTGCCAGCAGTTACGTGGGGACATCTGGGGGGACCCAGTACTTC,CASSYVGTSGGTQYF
TRBJ2-1,many,TRBV28,TRBD2,TGTGCCAGCAGTTCGGGGGGACTAGCGGGAGAGCGGCACAATGAGCAGTTCTTC,CASSSGGLAGERHNEQFF
TRBJ2-7,-,TRBV2,-,TGTGCCAGCAGCGCCACCACAGGTAATACCTACGAGCAGTACTTC,CASSATTGNTYEQYF
TRBJ2-3,few,TRBV28,-,TGTGCCAGCAGTTACCCTATTATTCTAGGCCAAATAAGCACAGATACGCAGTATTTT,CASSYPIILGQISTDTQYF
TRBJ2-7,-,TRBV10-3,TRBD1,TGTGCCATATCGGACAGGTCACCTCGCGAGCAGTACTTC,CAISDRSPREQYF
TRBJ1-5,few,TRBV19,TRBD1,TGTGCCAGTAGTCAAGGGGGCAGGCAGCCCCAGCATTTT,CASSQGGRQPQHF
TRBJ2-1,many,TRBV11-2,-,TGTGCCAGCAGCTTACAGGTCGGGGGCTACAATGAGCAGTTCTTC,CASSLQVGGYNEQFF
TRBJ2-1,-,TRBV30,-,TGTGCCTGGAGTTCCTCCTGGGGTCAGTTCTTC,CAWSSSWGQFF
TRBJ2-5,-,TRBV20-1,-,TGCAGTGCCGAACAGCAAGAGACCCAGTACTTC,CSAEQQETQYF
TRBJ1-1,-,TRBV29-1,TRBD1,TGCAGCGTTTTGGGAAGCGGGACAGTGGCTTTCTTT,CSVLGSGTVAFF
TRBJ1-3,-,TRBV29-1,TRBD1,TGCAGCGTTGCCCTCGGGACAGCCATTTTCTCTGGAAACACCATATATTTT,CSVALGTAIFSGNTIYF
TRBJ2-2,many,TRBV11-2,-,TGTGCCAGCAGCTTAGAGTGGACGGGCACCGGGGAGCTGTTTTTT,CASSLEWTGTGELFF
TRBJ2-7,many,TRBV2,-,TGTGCCAGCAGATGGGACTTTGACGAGCAGTACTTC,CASRWDFDEQYF
TRBJ1-1,many,TRBV7-8,TRBD1,TGTGCCAGCAGCTTAGAGGGAGCAGGGGGCACTGAAGCTTTCTTT,CASSLEGAGGTEAFF
TRBJ2-1,few,TRBV11-3,TRBD1,TGTGCCAGCAGCCTCGGACAGGGGGACAACAATGAGCAGTTCTTC,CASSLGQGDNNEQFF
TRBJ1-4,many,TRBV18,TRBD1,TGTGCCAGCTCAGGTACAGGGGATCCCGTGAAACTGTTTTTT,CASSGTGDPVKLFF
TRBJ2-2,few,TRBV28,-,TGTGCCAGCATTAGGGAGTTTAACACCGGGGAGCTGTTTTTT,CASIREFNTGELFF
TRBJ2-3,-,TRBV10-3,-,TGTGCCATCAGCGGCGGGGTGAGCACAGATACGCAGTATTTT,CAISGGVSTDTQYF
TRBJ2-7,many,TRBV5-1,-,TGCGCCAGCAGCCCCGGGGACGGTGAAAGGAGCGAGCAGTACTTC,CASSPGDGERSEQYF
TRBJ2-1,many,TRBV13,-,TGTGCCAGCAGGGCCTCCTACAATGAGCAGTTCTTC,CASRASYNEQFF
TRBJ1-2,-,TRBV19,-,TGTGCCAGTAGTCCCTCGAGACAGCCTAACTATGGCTACACCTTC,CASSPSRQPNYGYTF
TRBJ1-4,-,TRBV7-9,-,TGTGCCAGCAGCTTACTTGAAAGCACTGCAACTAATGAAAAACTGTTTTTT,CASSLLESTATNEKLFF
TRBJ1-1,many,TRBV12-3/TRBV12-4,-,TGTGCCAGCAGTCACTCGGGGGTGGGGAACACTGAAGCTTTCTTT,CASSHSGVGNTEAFF
TRBJ2-7,-,TRBV9,TRBD1,TGTGCCAGCAGCGTAAGAGCTGGAGTAGGAACAGGGGGTAGGAATGAGCAGTACTTC,CASSVRAGVGTGGRNEQYF
TRBJ1-5,many,TRBV20-1,TRBD1,TGCAGTGCTAGGGGGGACAGGGTCAGTCAGCCCCAGCATTTT,CSARGDRVSQPQHF
TRBJ1-4,once,TRBV28,TRBD1,TGTGCCAGCAGATATGACAGGGAAGGCGAAAAACTGTTTTTT,CASRYDREGEKLFF
TRBJ1-2,-,TRBV15,TRBD1,TGTGCCACCAGCAGAGATCTGGGACAGGGGAATGGCTACACCTTC,CATSRDLGQGNGYTF
TRBJ2-3,many,TRBV7-8,-,TGTGCCAGCAGCCGCCGACTAACTAGCACAGATACGCAGTATTTT,CASSRRLTSTDTQYF
TRBJ2-3,-,TRBV7-9,-,TGTGCCAGCAGCCCGATCGGACTATCCACAGATACGCAGTATTTT,CASSPIGLSTDTQYF
TRBJ2-2,-,TRBV2,-,TGTGCCAGCAGGGCTGTCGCGGGACAGAAGAACACCGGGGAGCTGTTTTTT,CASRAVAGQKNTGELFF
TRBJ1-4,many,TRBV12-3/TRBV12-4,TRBD1,TGTGCCAGCAGTCCAGCGACAGGGGCAACTAATGAAAAACTGTTTTTT,CASSPATGATNEKLFF
TRBJ1-4,many,TRBV2,-,TGTGCCAGCAGTCCGGGACCGCTCGGAAAACTGTTTTTT,CASSPGPLGKLFF
TRBJ2-1,few,TRBV27,TRBD1,TGTGCCAGCACCCCAGCGGACAGGGTTTACGCTGAGCAGTTCTTC,CASTPADRVYAEQFF
TRBJ2-4,-,TRBV25-1,-,TGTGCCAGCAGTGATGGCGGAGCCAAAAACATTCAGTACTTC,CASSDGGAKNIQYF
TRBJ2-3,few,TRBV6-1,TRBD2,TGTGCCAGCAGTGGTAGCGGGAGAGCAGATACGCAGTATTTT,CASSGSGRADTQYF
TRBJ2-7,few,TRBV7-6,-,TGTGCCAGCAGCCTTATTAATGACAGGGAGCAGTACTTC,CASSLINDREQYF
TRBJ2-3,-,TRBV20-1,TRBD1,TGCAGTGCTAGCACAGGGGGCTGGGCAGATACGCAGTATTTT,CSASTGGWADTQYF
TRBJ2-1,many,TRBV7-9,TRBD1,TGTGCCAGCAGCTTACTGGGACAGGGATATTTGGGCAATGAGCAGTTCTTC,CASSLLGQGYLGNEQFF
TRBJ2-3,many,TRBV5-8,-,TGTGCCAGCAGCTTGGGTTCCCCGGGGGATACGCAGTATTTT,CASSLGSPGDTQYF